This TCR beta chain was found in a study of blood T cell repertoires in COVID-19. V gave up 4 bases and J gave up 0 bases, with 15 bases separating them. The CDR3 sequence is 16 residues long. Germline values: CDR1 MNHEY, CDR2 SVGEGT. Libraries were prepared by immunoSEQ multiplex PCR; TCRdb keeps only in-frame clonotypes and omits some of them. Here the sample spans roughly 11,000 clones, around nine tenths being singletons. This chain links TRBV6-2 or TRBV6-3 with TRBJ1-1; D may be TRBD1 (6 bases). The material sequenced was peripheral blood. The sequence was obtained from a human donor in a cohort sampled during active COVID-19. The CDR3 loop reads CASSSRGFPVNTEAFF. CDR3 nucleotides: TGTGCCAGCAGTTCGAGGGGGTTTCCCGTGAACACTGAAGCTTTCTTT.